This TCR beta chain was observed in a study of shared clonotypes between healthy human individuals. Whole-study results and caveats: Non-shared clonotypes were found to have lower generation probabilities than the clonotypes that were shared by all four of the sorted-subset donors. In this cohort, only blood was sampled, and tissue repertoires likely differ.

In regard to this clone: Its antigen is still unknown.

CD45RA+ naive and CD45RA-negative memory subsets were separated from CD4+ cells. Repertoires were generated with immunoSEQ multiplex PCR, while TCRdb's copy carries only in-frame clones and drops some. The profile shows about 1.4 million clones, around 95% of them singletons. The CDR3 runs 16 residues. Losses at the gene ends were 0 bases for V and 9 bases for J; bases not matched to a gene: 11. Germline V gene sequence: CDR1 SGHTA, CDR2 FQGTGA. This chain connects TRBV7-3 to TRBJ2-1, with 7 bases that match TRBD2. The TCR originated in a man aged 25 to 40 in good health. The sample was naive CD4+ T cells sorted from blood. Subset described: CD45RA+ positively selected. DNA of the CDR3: TGTGCCAGCAGCTTAACGGGCGGGAGCGGGCGTGGTGAGCAGTTCTTC. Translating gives CASSLTGGSGRGEQFF. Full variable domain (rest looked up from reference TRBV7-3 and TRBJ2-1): GAGVSQTPSNKVTEKGKYVELRCDPISGHTALYWYRQSLGQGPEFLIYFQGTGAADDSGLPNDRFFAVRPEGSVSTLKIQRTERGDSAVYLCASSLTGGSGRGEQFFGPGTRLTVL.